Presented here are 17 T cell receptor beta chains from one specimen sequenced in a study of CD8+ T cells in alopecia areata. As the sequencing template, cDNA was produced by extracting RNA and reverse transcribing it. TCRdb keeps only in-frame clones here, not all; method: immunoSEQ multiplex PCR. The repertoire holds about 270,000 clones, with 45% to 70% as singletons. As for treatment: oral pan-JAK inhibitor, 5-10 mg twice daily. The input for sequencing was CD4+ T cells sorted from blood, taken around week 52, from a patient treated with tofacitinib. The receptors stem from a human donor with alopecia areata.

The chain has TRBV6-1 and TRBJ2-7, with 7 bases identical to TRBD1. The CDR3 runs to 13 residues. Germline CDR1 MNHNS, CDR2 SASEGT. The V and J ends lost 4 bases and 4 bases, in that order; junction bases with no gene match: 4. The CDR3 protein is CASSATGEYEQYF. Written as DNA, the CDR3 is TGTGCCAGCAGTGCCACAGGGGAGTACGAGCAGTACTTC.

This rearrangement joins TRBV7-9 to TRBJ2-5; 8 bases fit TRBD2. CDR1 is SEHNR, CDR2 FQNEAQ, per germline (reference sequence). Germline trimming cut 5 bases from V and 1 base from J; bases unmatched to any gene: 6. This CDR3 spans 15 amino acids. The CDR3 nucleotides read TGTGCCAGCAGCACCCAACGGGGGGGCCAAGAGACCCAGTACTTC. Translation: CASSTQRGGQETQYF.

The J gene is TRBJ2-1, the V gene TRBV13; 7 bases align to TRBD1. Germline CDR1 PRHDT, CDR2 FYEKMQ (reference sequence). CDR3 length: 19 residues. The V segment lost 2 bases and the J segment 9 bases; nucleotides outside the gene matches: 22. CDR3 DNA: TGTGCCAGCAGCTTACCCCTGGGTGAAGGGGGAATTAGACAGGGTGAGCAGTTCTTC. This encodes CASSLPLGEGGIRQGEQFF.

This clone was recorded once. This chain connects TRBV19 to TRBJ1-5; weak D call: TRBD1 (6 bases). Trimming took 5 bases from V and 11 from J, leaving 19 bases between them. Germline CDR1 LNHDA, CDR2 SQIVND (reference sequence). This CDR3 is 14 amino acids long. This CDR3 reads CASSPGTPSGAQHF. CDR3 DNA: TGTGCCAGTAGTCCCGGGACACCCTCAGGAGCCCAGCATTTT.

The chain employs TRBV6-5 and TRBJ1-6, with 9 positions matching TRBD1. Germline V gene data show CDR1 as MNHEY and CDR2 as SVGAGI. The CDR3 length is 14 residues. The J segment lost 6 bases and the V segment lost 6 bases, leaving 3 bases of the junction unmatched. The CDR3: CASSDRGGNSPLHF. CDR3 bases: TGTGCCAGCAGCGACAGGGGGGGTAATTCACCCCTCCACTTT.

This rearrangement joins TRBV5-1 to TRBJ2-7; D is undetermined. The CDR3 is 13 residues long. Germline V gene sequence: CDR1 SGHRS, CDR2 YFSETQ. Trimming cost V 1 base and J 0 bases, with 5 bases left between them. CDR3 coding DNA: TGCGCCAGCAGCTTGATGGGCTCCTACGAGCAGTACTTC. Its translation: CASSLMGSYEQYF.

This clone was seen more than once but under ten times. The sample has other DNA sequences that encode this CDR3 too. This chain links TRBV5-1 with TRBJ2-1, with D maybe TRBD1 (6 bases). The CDR3 totals 15 residues. Germline CDR1 SGHRS, CDR2 YFSETQ. V lost 4 bases, J lost 0 bases, and 11 bases lay in between. The CDR3 here is CASSPGTRSYNEQFF. CDR3 DNA: TGCGCCAGCAGCCCAGGGACACGCTCCTACAATGAGCAGTTCTTC.

CDR3 sequence (DNA): TGTGCCAGCAAGGTCCTAAGTGGGGCTAGCAATCAGCCCCAGCATTTT. Translation: CASKVLSGASNQPQHF. The chain joins TRBV2 to TRBJ1-5; D may be TRBD1 (5 bases). CDR1 and CDR2 from the germline V gene are SNHLY and FYNNEI. This CDR3 is built from 16 residues. V was trimmed by 7 bases and J by 0 bases, leaving 16 bases between them. Supplemented by reference TRBV2 and TRBJ1-5, the full variable domain reads EPEVTQTPSHQVTQMGQEVILRCVPISNHLYFYWYRQILGQKVEFLVSFYNNEISEKSEIFDDQFSVERPDGSNFTLKIRSTKLEDSAMYFCASKVLSGASNQPQHFGDGTRLSIL.

V and J are TRBV30 and TRBJ2-4, with D perhaps TRBD2 (5 bases). The CDR3 runs to 15 residues. Trimming shortened V by 7 bases and J by 1 base, and 17 bases separated the two germline ends. CDR1 is GTSNPN, CDR2 SVGIG, per germline (reference sequence). CDR3 amino acids: CALEARSSAKNIQYF. DNA of the CDR3: TGTGCCTTGGAGGCCCGGTCCAGTGCCAAAAACATTCAGTACTTC. The full variable domain, in which reference TRBV30 and TRBJ2-4 provide the parts outside the CDR3, is SQTIHQWPATLVQPVGSPLSLECTVEGTSNPNLYWYRQAAGRGLQLLFYSVGIGQISSEVPQNLSASRPQDRQFILSSKKLLLSDSGFYLCALEARSSAKNIQYFGAGTRLSVL.

This clone turned up a few times. The CDR3 bases are TGTGCCTCCTCGGACAGGTTTTCCTACGAGCAGTACTTC. Translating gives CASSDRFSYEQYF. The chain employs TRBV30 and TRBJ2-7, with 7 bases identical to TRBD1. With V trimmed by 7 bases and J by 1 base, 7 bases remained unmatched. CDR3 length equals 13 residues. CDR1 GTSNPN and CDR2 SVGIG come from the germline V gene (reference sequence).

This rearrangement joins TRBV29-1 to TRBJ2-3, with no clear D. Trimming took 3 bases from V and 3 from J, leaving 10 bases between them. This CDR3 contains 13 residues. Germline V gene data show CDR1 as SQVTM and CDR2 as ANQGSEA. The CDR3 DNA reads TGCAGCGTTGAGGCCTTACTAACAGATACGCAGTATTTT. This encodes CSVEALLTDTQYF.

The sample holds a few counts of this clone. The V and J genes are TRBV30 and TRBJ1-1; 7 nucleotides agree with TRBD1. The V gene's germline CDR1 is GTSNPN and CDR2 SVGIG (reference sequence). This CDR3 is built from 14 residues. V shed 4 bases and J 4 bases; nucleotides not matched to a gene: 9. The CDR3 sequence is CAWKSGGPGTEAFF. The CDR3 DNA reads as TGTGCCTGGAAGTCAGGGGGGCCTGGCACTGAAGCTTTCTTT.

Remarks on this clone: One end of the junction is discordant with germline, which a read error may explain. The chain is built from TRBV7-7 and TRBJ2-7; D is unclear. This CDR3 is built from 14 residues. Germline V gene data show CDR1 as SSHAT and CDR2 as FNYEAQ (reference sequence). The CDR3 nucleotides read TGTGCTAGCAGCCGAGGACCGGATTCCTACGAGCAGTACTTC. As protein: CASSRGPDSYEQYF.

V usage is TRBV25-1 and J usage is TRBJ1-2; D remains ambiguous. CDR1 and CDR2 (germline): MGHDK, SYGVNS. The CDR3 sequence is 13 residues long. V was pared by 0 bases and J by 7 bases, with 9 bases between. CDR3 protein: CASSEYEGSGYTF. CDR3 sequence (DNA): TGTGCCAGCAGTGAATATGAAGGGTCTGGCTACACCTTC.

The rearrangement links TRBV10-3 to TRBJ2-7; D is tentatively TRBD1 or TRBD2 (5 bases each). Germline values: CDR1 ENHRY, CDR2 SYGVKD. The CDR3 covers 14 residues. V was cut by 7 bases and J by 3 bases, with 16 bases left in between. The DNA for the CDR3 is TGTGCCATCACCCAGGGACCGTTGAGCTACGAGCAGTACTTC. Its protein product is CAITQGPLSYEQYF.

This sequence joins TRBV29-1 and TRBJ1-1; possibly TRBD1 for D (5 bases). Trimming cost V 4 bases and J 3 bases, with 15 bases left between them. This CDR3 region has 14 residues. Germline CDR1 reads SQVTM; CDR2 reads ANQGSEA. CDR3: CSVVRIRGDTEAFF. The CDR3 DNA reads as TGCAGCGTTGTGCGTATCCGAGGGGACACTGAAGCTTTCTTT.

The genes are TRBV29-1 and TRBJ2-1; the match to TRBD2 covers 10 bases. The CDR3 contains 13 residues. From germline, CDR1 is SQVTM and CDR2 ANQGSEA. The DNA of the CDR3 is TGCACCGCAGAGCGGGGGGGATACAATGAGCAGTTCTTC. It codes for CTAERGGYNEQFF.